This T cell receptor beta chain derives from a study of T-cell reconstitution after alpha-beta-depleted transplantation in children. During its preparation, the TCRbeta library received unique molecular identifiers. TCRdb re-called the PCR reads with MiXCR, one entry per CDR3 protein. The profile shows hundreds of thousands of distinct CDR3 sequences, about 11% of them singletons. Many counts were recorded for this clonotype. This material consisted of PBMCs from the stem cell graft donor, taken from the stem cell graft. The clonotype was recovered from a human donor who donated a stem cell graft to a child with acute lymphoblastic leukemia.

In DNA, the CDR3 is TGCAGTGCTGAGACCCTCGAGGCGGACACCGGGGAGCTGTTTTTT. Its translation is CSAETLEADTGELFF. The gene calls are TRBV20-1 and TRBJ2-2; D is unclear. Germline V gene data show CDR1 as DFQATT and CDR2 as SNEGSKA (reference sequence). The CDR3 totals 15 residues. Trimming removed 5 bases at V and 3 bases at J, with 16 bases between.